The clone carrying this TCR beta chain was seen many times. Its specificity is unknown. Repertoires were generated with immunoSEQ multiplex PCR, while TCRdb's copy carries only in-frame clones and drops some. The table has roughly 660,000 clones, roughly 87% seen once. The data stem from a study of shared clonotypes between healthy human individuals. Notes on the study in general: Clonotype sharing among the donors was expected to vary with sequencing depth.

The CDR3 runs to 18 residues. From germline, CDR1 is SGHNT and CDR2 YYREEE (reference sequence). Trimming stripped 3 bases from V and 8 bases from J, with 29 bases between. This TCR derives from a man between 18 and 35 years old in good health. Some clones in this sample may be carry-over from other donors' samples. Sample: memory CD8+ T cells from PBMCs. Subset denoted: CD45RO+ cells pooled with CCR7-negative TemRA cells. The chain uses TRBV5-4 and TRBJ1-2, with D maybe TRBD1 (5 bases). CDR3 sequence reads: CASSSRGGTDLWWAGYTF. The CDR3 DNA follows: TGTGCCAGCAGCTCGCGAGGAGGGACGGATCTATGGTGGGCGGGCTACACCTTC. Full variable domain (missing parts from reference TRBV5-4 and TRBJ1-2): ETGVTQSPTHLIKTRGQQVTLRCSSQSGHNTVSWYQQALGQGPQFIFQYYREEENGRGNFPPRFSGLQFPNYSSELNVNALELDDSALYLCASSSRGGTDLWWAGYTFGSGTRLTVV.